One sample yielded the 25 T cell receptor beta chains listed below, sequenced in a study of CD8 T cells in ankylosing spondylitis. TCRdb used MiXCR to reprocess the 5' RACE reads, holding one entry per CDR3 protein. The repertoire holds more than 150,000 distinct CDR3 sequences, with 18% as singletons. The sample consisted of blood, either unsorted or a sorted T cell fraction (not recorded which). The origin of the receptors is a male donor under 35 with ankylosing spondylitis or in good health (not recorded which).

This clonotype was recorded at least ten times. This chain joins TRBV7-9 and TRBJ2-4, with TRBD2 as a possible D gene (6 bases). Germline V lookup: CDR1 SEHNR, CDR2 FQNEAQ (reference sequence). CDR3 length: 19 amino acids. Trimming pared 5 bases from V and 2 bases from J, leaving 25 bases between. The CDR3 DNA reads as TGTGCCAGCAGCCCCTTCCGGCGGGAAGGGTCAATTCCCAAAAACATTCAGTACTTC. Translation gives CASSPFRREGSIPKNIQYF.

This clonotype was detected ten times or more. The V call is TRBV27, the J call TRBJ1-1; D unresolved. The germline V gene encodes CDR1 MNHEY and CDR2 SMNVEV (reference sequence). The CDR3 is made up of 11 amino acids. Between the trimmed V and J ends, which lost 3 bases and 8 bases, there was a span of 7 bases. This CDR3 reads CASSFLPEAFF. The CDR3 DNA reads TGTGCCAGCAGTTTTCTCCCAGAAGCTTTCTTT.

This clonotype appeared a few times. The final CDR3 position lacks the conserved phenylalanine or tryptophan, pointing to a likely read error. The DNA is left out, because the CDR3 cannot be placed on it with certainty; the CDR3 is given as TCRdb lists it. V usage is TRBV29-1 and J usage is TRBJ2-1; the table's D call of TRBD1 was not tested on the DNA. Germline values: CDR1 SQVTM, CDR2 ANQGSEA. The CDR3 has 9 amino acids, counting both end residues. CDR3 sequence: CSVRDRSRI.

This chain uses TRBV6-1 with TRBJ2-6, with D uncertain. Between the trimmed V and J ends, which lost 4 bases and 0 bases, there was a span of 7 bases. The CDR3 is made up of 15 amino acids. Germline V CDR1 and CDR2: MNHNS, SASEGT. The CDR3: CASSGGGSGANVLTF. Here the CDR3 DNA reads TGTGCCAGCAGTGGAGGTGGCTCTGGGGCCAACGTCCTGACTTTC.

The table lists this clonotype with many counts. The chain employs TRBV5-1 and TRBJ2-4, with D maybe TRBD1 (7 bases). The V gene's germline CDR1 is SGHRS and CDR2 YFSETQ. The CDR3 consists of 15 residues. V was trimmed by 0 bases and J by 6 bases, leaving 13 bases between them. This CDR3 is CASSLGGDRRNIQYF. CDR3 sequence (DNA): TGCGCCAGCAGCTTGGGGGGGGACAGAAGAAACATTCAGTACTTC.

CDR3 nucleotides: TGTGCCAGCAGCCAAGATCTCGGGCAGGGCCCAGATACGCAGTATTTT. Translating gives CASSQDLGQGPDTQYF. The chain combines TRBV14 with TRBJ2-3, with D possibly TRBD1 on 5 matching bases. Trimming cost V 0 bases and J 4 bases, with 14 bases left between them. Germline V gene data show CDR1 as SGHDN and CDR2 as FVKESK. The CDR3 has 16 residues. Full variable domain (remainder filled in from reference TRBV14 and TRBJ2-3): EAGVTQFPSHSVIEKGQTVTLRCDPISGHDNLYWYRRVMGKEIKFLLHFVKESKQDESGMPNNRFLAERTGGTYSTLKVQPAELEDSGVYFCASSQDLGQGPDTQYFGPGTRLTVL.

This clonotype was found many times. The genes are TRBV9 and TRBJ2-2; 10 bases agree with TRBD2. This CDR3 comprises 19 residues. V lost 1 base and J lost 3; bases outside the gene matches: 12. The germline V gene has CDR1 SGDLS and CDR2 YYNGEE. CDR3 bases: TGTGCCAGCAGCGTATTTTCTAGCGGGAGTCAAGGGTACACCGGGGAGCTGTTTTTT. Its translation is CASSVFSSGSQGYTGELFF.

The rearrangement uses TRBV6-2 or TRBV6-3 and TRBJ2-1, with a possible D match to TRBD2 (6 bases). Germline V gives CDR1 MNHEY, CDR2 SVGEGT. Trimming removed 4 bases at V and 7 bases at J, with 17 bases between. This CDR3 is 15 amino acids long. CDR3 residues: CASSSAGKNRNEQFF. The CDR3 DNA follows: TGTGCCAGCAGTTCCGCGGGAAAAAATAGGAATGAGCAGTTCTTC.

At least ten counts were recorded for this clonotype. V usage is TRBV7-2 and J usage is TRBJ2-1; TRBD1 might be the D (6 bases). V was cut by 3 bases and J by 9 bases, with 12 bases left in between. From germline, CDR1 is SGHTA and CDR2 FQGNSA. CDR3 length: 13 amino acids. CDR3 coding DNA: TGTGCCAGCAGCTTTCCAGACAGGACTGAGCAGTTCTTC. Translating gives CASSFPDRTEQFF.

The J gene is TRBJ2-3, the V gene TRBV11-2; 7 nucleotides line up with TRBD2. Germline V lookup: CDR1 SGHAT, CDR2 FQNNGV. This CDR3 is 16 amino acids long. V dropped 1 base and J dropped 2; count of bases not matched to a gene: 6. The CDR3 DNA follows: TGTGCCAGCAGCTTAGGTGCTAGCGGAACCACAGATACGCAGTATTTT. This codes for CASSLGASGTTDTQYF.

CDR3 coding DNA: TGCAGCGCCCGGGACAGGTTGACGAACACCGGGGAGCTGTTTTTT. The encoded protein is CSARDRLTNTGELFF. The V call is TRBV29-1, the J call TRBJ2-2, with TRBD1 matching over 8 bases. This CDR3 comprises 15 residues. CDR1 SQVTM and CDR2 ANQGSEA come from the germline V gene. The V and J ends lost 7 bases and 0 bases, in that order; junction bases with no gene match: 7.

This clonotype has at least ten counts. The chain is built from TRBV20-1 and TRBJ2-1; D possibly corresponds to TRBD1 (6 bases). Trimming removed 6 bases from V and 4 bases from J, with 13 bases in between. The CDR3 covers 13 residues. Germline V CDR1 and CDR2: DFQATT, SNEGSKA (reference sequence). CDR3 nucleotides: TGCAGTGCACGAAAAGGGGGATACAATGAGCAGTTCTTC. Amino acids: CSARKGGYNEQFF.

The chain employs TRBV11-3 and TRBJ2-5, with 7 bases that match TRBD1. The CDR3 spans 13 residues. Germline CDR1 SGHNT, CDR2 YENEEA. J gave up 4 bases and V 5 bases, and 4 bases lay outside the gene matches. CDR3 sequence: CASSGGQVETQYF. In nucleotides, the CDR3 is TGTGCCAGCAGCGGCGGACAGGTAGAGACCCAGTACTTC.

At least ten counts were recorded for this clonotype. The chain couples TRBV29-1 to TRBJ2-3; 11 bases are shared with TRBD2. The CDR3 totals 13 residues. Germline loops: CDR1 SQVTM, CDR2 ANQGSEA. Trimming took 1 base from V and 12 from J; bases not matched to a gene: 6. Here the CDR3 reads CSVEARLAGFQYF. CDR3 sequence (DNA): TGCAGCGTTGAAGCCCGACTAGCGGGATTTCAGTATTTT.

This clonotype was seen more than once but under ten times. This chain uses TRBV19 with TRBJ1-5, with D perhaps matching TRBD1 (5 bases). The CDR3 spans 14 residues. The germline gives CDR1 LNHDA, CDR2 SQIVND (reference sequence). V was trimmed by 3 bases and J by 3 bases, leaving 9 bases between them. DNA for the CDR3: TGTGCCAGTAGTATCGGCGGGGCCAATCAGCCCCAGCATTTT. It translates to CASSIGGANQPQHF. The full variable domain, its missing parts supplied by reference TRBV19 and TRBJ1-5, is DGGITQSPKYLFRKEGQNVTLSCEQNLNHDAMYWYRQDPGQGLRLIYYSQIVNDFQKGDIAEGYSVSREKKESFPLTVTSAQKNPTAFYLCASSIGGANQPQHFGDGTRLSIL.

The chain uses TRBV7-9 and TRBJ2-1; weak D call: TRBD2 (6 bases). The ends were cut back, 5 bases at V and 4 bases at J, with 9 bases in the middle. The germline gives CDR1 SEHNR, CDR2 FQNEAQ (reference sequence). The CDR3 spans 13 residues. Here the CDR3 DNA reads TGTGCCAGCAGCCTCCTAGCGTACAATGAGCAGTTCTTC. This translates into CASSLLAYNEQFF.

This clonotype was detected ten times or more. This rearrangement joins TRBV5-1 to TRBJ1-6, with 7 bases that match TRBD1. Germline CDR1 is SGHRS and CDR2 is YFSETQ. The V segment lost 6 bases and the J segment 8 bases; nucleotides outside the gene matches: 11. The CDR3 extends over 15 amino acids. CDR3 loop: CASTGGGGADSPLHF. CDR3 DNA: TGCGCCAGCACGGGAGGAGGGGGCGCGGATTCACCCCTCCACTTT.

Ten or more counts support this clonotype. This chain connects TRBV4-3 to TRBJ2-3; D call uncertain. Germline V gene lookup returns CDR1 LGHNA and CDR2 YSLEER. Deletions cut 3 bases from V and 2 bases from J, with 15 bases between. This CDR3 region has 16 residues. Here the CDR3 reads CASSQGGMSLTDTQYF. The DNA for the CDR3 is TGCGCCAGCAGCCAGGGTGGTATGAGCCTCACAGATACGCAGTATTTT.

This clonotype was seen ten or more times. The rearrangement links TRBV7-2 to TRBJ2-7; 12 nucleotides agree with TRBD2. With V trimmed by 5 bases and J by 5 bases, 7 bases remained unmatched. This CDR3 has 15 residues. The germline CDR1 and CDR2 sequences are SGHTA and FQGNSA. The CDR3 loop reads CASSPGLAGNDEQYF. The DNA for the CDR3 is TGTGCCAGCAGCCCCGGACTAGCGGGAAACGACGAGCAGTACTTC.

The J gene is TRBJ2-7, the V gene TRBV7-2, with a weak D call TRBD2 (6 bases). The germline gives CDR1 SGHTA, CDR2 FQGNSA. The CDR3 contains 15 residues. Trimming took 2 bases from V and 4 from J, leaving 15 bases between them. This CDR3 is CASSLLWREAYEQYF. The DNA of the CDR3 is TGTGCCAGCAGCTTACTATGGCGGGAAGCTTACGAGCAGTACTTC.

This clonotype was detected ten times or more. The rearrangement uses TRBV7-2 and TRBJ2-5; D is unresolved. Trimming took off 0 bases at V and 5 bases at J, with 19 bases between the two ends. Per the germline V gene, CDR1 is SGHTA and CDR2 is FQGNSA. The CDR3 is 17 residues long. The CDR3 DNA reads TGTGCCAGCAGCTTAGCGCCTGGACCTCCTGGTTTCGAGACCCAGTACTTC. This encodes CASSLAPGPPGFETQYF.

In this sample, this clonotype turned up many times. The chain has TRBV10-3 and TRBJ2-1, with 9 bases that match TRBD2. Germline V gene data show CDR1 as ENHRY and CDR2 as SYGVKD. J lost 6 bases, V lost 0 bases, and 9 bases had no gene match. This CDR3 has 17 amino acids. The CDR3 loop reads CAISESIGGLATNEQFF. In nucleotides, the CDR3 is TGTGCCATCAGTGAGTCGATCGGGGGACTAGCAACCAATGAGCAGTTCTTC.

This clonotype has a count of ten or more. The genes are TRBV20-1 and TRBJ2-5; TRBD2 matches 8 bases. CDR3 size: 15 residues. Germline V gene data show CDR1 as DFQATT and CDR2 as SNEGSKA (reference sequence). Germline trimming cut 0 bases from V and 4 bases from J; bases unmatched to any gene: 7. The CDR3 region is CSARDVSAGGETQYF. In nucleotides, the CDR3 is TGCAGTGCTAGAGATGTTTCGGCGGGAGGAGAGACCCAGTACTTC.

This clonotype was detected many times. The chain recombines TRBV10-3 with TRBJ2-4; 8 bases are shared with TRBD2. V was clipped by 3 bases and J by 8 bases; unmatched bases: 9. Germline CDR1 reads ENHRY; CDR2 reads SYGVKD. The CDR3 runs 15 residues. The CDR3 loop is CAISDGTSGWDIQYF. The CDR3 DNA is TGTGCCATCAGTGACGGTACTAGCGGATGGGACATTCAGTACTTC.

Concerning this clonotype itself: A single base separates this from a much larger clone, so it may be a read error. This chain links TRBV4-3 with TRBJ2-5; weak D call: TRBD2 (6 bases). Germline CDR1 and CDR2: LGHNA and YSLEER. Trimming removed 2 bases from V and 4 bases from J, with 8 bases in between. CDR3 length equals 13 residues. Written as DNA, the CDR3 is TGCGCCAGCAGCCAAATTAGCGGAGAGACCCAGTACTTC. This sequence encodes CASSQISGETQYF.